These T cell receptor beta chains were read from a single sample in a study of T cells in Graves' hyperthyroidism and ophthalmopathy. TCRdb recomputed calls from the multiplex PCR reads with MiXCR, one row per CDR3 protein. The table includes fewer than 400,000 distinct CDR3 sequences, roughly an eighth detected once. Source material: blood. The origin of the receptors is a man aged 50 to 59 with Graves' ophthalmopathy. The CDR3 runs from the conserved cysteine through the conserved F or W.

v_gene	j_gene	CDR3aa
TRBV9	TRBJ1-1	CASSGDRGDTEAFF
TRBV5-1	TRBJ2-5	CASSFSGLTIQETQYF
TRBV10-2	TRBJ1-1	CASREDRGRTEAFF
TRBV6-6	TRBJ2-3	CASSYGLAVMSTDTQYF
TRBV7-9	TRBJ2-1	CASSLGQGLSNEQFF
TRBV10-3	TRBJ1-1	CAISVTAGMRETEAFF
TRBV29-1	TRBJ1-2	CSVALIYGYTF
TRBV4-1	TRBJ2-5	CASSHGQGVETQYF
TRBV7-9	TRBJ2-3	CASSFSSGGDTQYF
TRBV20-1	TRBJ2-7	CSARGYNYEQYF
TRBV6-2/TRBV6-3	TRBJ2-2	CASSRGLAGGPNTGELFF
TRBV28	TRBJ2-7	CASSLWTSGAKSPLYEQYF
TRBV30	TRBJ2-1	CAWGGTYNEQFF
TRBV28	TRBJ2-7	CASTVGYEQYF
TRBV7-8	TRBJ1-5	CASSLGAGSNQPQHF
TRBV27	TRBJ1-3	CASSGSGNTIYF
TRBV7-2	TRBJ2-5	CASSTRTSGTGETQYF
TRBV4-2	TRBJ1-1	CASSLYRELLTEAFF
TRBV6-1	TRBJ2-7	CASRETGTSGPYEQYF
TRBV18	TRBJ2-2	CASSSQDLGELFF
TRBV11-1	TRBJ2-7	CASSLGQSTYYEQYF
TRBV19	TRBJ1-5	CASSITGPGGGNQPQHF
TRBV5-1	TRBJ2-3	CASTLRGQSTDTQYF
TRBV7-9	TRBJ2-1	CASSLTGLNDNEQFF
TRBV3-1	TRBJ1-2	CASSQTSGTGNGYTF
TRBV18	TRBJ2-7	CASSPTTNTYEQYF
TRBV28	TRBJ1-4	CAGSSMDRGLEKLFF
TRBV28	TRBJ2-1	CASWALNLNEQFF
TRBV12-3/TRBV12-4	TRBJ2-7	CASSSRQGPYEQYF
TRBV3-1	TRBJ1-1	CASSQRGTEAFF
TRBV19	TRBJ2-2	CASSSATGGGTGELFF
TRBV7-3	TRBJ2-1	CASSLKAGGRLNEQFF
TRBV18	TRBJ1-5	CASSLTGSGDQPQHF
TRBV4-1	TRBJ2-3	CASSQGTSGRRTDTQYF
TRBV20-1	TRBJ1-6	CSAKKQVASNSPLHF
TRBV14	TRBJ1-2	CASSQAAGIFGYTF
TRBV12-3/TRBV12-4	TRBJ1-4	CASSPPGQHGGGKLFF
TRBV6-2/TRBV6-3	TRBJ1-1	CASRRDRYTEAFF
TRBV29-1	TRBJ1-5	CSVAVAPEGNQPQHF
TRBV12-3/TRBV12-4	TRBJ2-1	CASLRDSSYNEQFF
TRBV12-3/TRBV12-4	TRBJ2-2	CASSPSWTSGKAGELFF
TRBV3-1	TRBJ2-5	CASSRGELGREATQYF
TRBV7-9	TRBJ2-3	CASSPHASGARPDTQYF
TRBV12-3/TRBV12-4	TRBJ2-3	CASSFLRSTDTQYF
TRBV28	TRBJ1-2	CASRAGPSWSYTF
TRBV20-1	TRBJ2-5	CSAPKGETQYF
TRBV6-4	TRBJ2-3	CASSGAGTGSTDTQYF